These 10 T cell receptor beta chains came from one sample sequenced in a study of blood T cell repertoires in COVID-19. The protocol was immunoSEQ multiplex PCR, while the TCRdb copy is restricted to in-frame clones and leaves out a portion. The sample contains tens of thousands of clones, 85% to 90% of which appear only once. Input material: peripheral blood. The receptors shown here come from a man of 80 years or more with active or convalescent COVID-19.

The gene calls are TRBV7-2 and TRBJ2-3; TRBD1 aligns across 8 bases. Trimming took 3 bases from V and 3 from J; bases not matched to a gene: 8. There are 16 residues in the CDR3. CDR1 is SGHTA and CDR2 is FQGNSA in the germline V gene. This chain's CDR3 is CASSFMTGEGTDTQYF. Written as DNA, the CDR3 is TGTGCCAGCAGCTTCATGACAGGGGAAGGAACAGATACGCAGTATTTT. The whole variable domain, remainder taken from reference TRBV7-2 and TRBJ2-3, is GAGVSQSPSNKVTEKGKDVELRCDPISGHTALYWYRQSLGQGLEFLIYFQGNSAPDKSGLPSDRFSAERTGGSVSTLTIQRTQQEDSAVYLCASSFMTGEGTDTQYFGPGTRLTVL.

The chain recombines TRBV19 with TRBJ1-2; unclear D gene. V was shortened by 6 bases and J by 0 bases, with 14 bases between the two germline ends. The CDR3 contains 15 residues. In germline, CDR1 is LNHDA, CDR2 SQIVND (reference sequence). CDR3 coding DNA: TGTGCCAGTAGGTCTCTGACAAACGCTAACTATGGCTACACCTTC. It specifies CASRSLTNANYGYTF.

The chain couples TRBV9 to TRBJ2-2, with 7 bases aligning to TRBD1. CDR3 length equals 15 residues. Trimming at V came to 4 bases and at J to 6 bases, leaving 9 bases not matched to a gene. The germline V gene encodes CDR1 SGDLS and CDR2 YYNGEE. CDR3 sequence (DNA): TGTGCCAGCAGCCCACAGGGTCAGGGGGCCGGGGAGCTGTTTTTT. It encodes CASSPQGQGAGELFF.

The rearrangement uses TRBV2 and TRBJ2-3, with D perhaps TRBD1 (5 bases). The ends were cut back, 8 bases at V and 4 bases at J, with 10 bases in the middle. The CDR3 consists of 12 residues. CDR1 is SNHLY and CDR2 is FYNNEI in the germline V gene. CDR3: CASGASPDTQYF. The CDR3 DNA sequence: TGTGCCAGCGGGGCTAGTCCAGATACGCAGTATTTT.

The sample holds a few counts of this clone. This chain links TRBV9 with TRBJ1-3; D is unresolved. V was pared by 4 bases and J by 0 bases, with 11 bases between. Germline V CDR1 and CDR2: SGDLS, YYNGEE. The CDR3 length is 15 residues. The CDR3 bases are TGTGCCAGCAGCTCCCGACAAGACTCTGGAAACACCATATATTTT. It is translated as CASSSRQDSGNTIYF.

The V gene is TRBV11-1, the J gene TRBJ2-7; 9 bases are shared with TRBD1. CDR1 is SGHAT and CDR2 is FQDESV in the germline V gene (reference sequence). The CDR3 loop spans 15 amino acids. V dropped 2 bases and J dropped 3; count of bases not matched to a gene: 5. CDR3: CASSLNRGLSYEQYF. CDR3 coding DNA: TGTGCCAGCAGCTTAAACAGGGGGCTAAGCTACGAGCAGTACTTC.

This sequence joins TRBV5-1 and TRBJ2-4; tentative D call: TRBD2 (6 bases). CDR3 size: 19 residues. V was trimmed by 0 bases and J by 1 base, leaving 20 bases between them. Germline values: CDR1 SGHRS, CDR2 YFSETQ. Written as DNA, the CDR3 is TGCGCCAGCAGCTTGGATCCAGGGAGGATTAAGAGGGCCAAAAACATTCAGTACTTC. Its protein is CASSLDPGRIKRAKNIQYF.

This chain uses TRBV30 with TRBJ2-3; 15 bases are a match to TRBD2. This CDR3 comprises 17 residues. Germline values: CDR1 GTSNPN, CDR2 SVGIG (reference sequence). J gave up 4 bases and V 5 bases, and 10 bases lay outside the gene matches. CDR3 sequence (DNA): TGTGCCTGGGGACCGGGACTAGCGGGAGGCGGGTCAGATACGCAGTATTTT. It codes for CAWGPGLAGGGSDTQYF.

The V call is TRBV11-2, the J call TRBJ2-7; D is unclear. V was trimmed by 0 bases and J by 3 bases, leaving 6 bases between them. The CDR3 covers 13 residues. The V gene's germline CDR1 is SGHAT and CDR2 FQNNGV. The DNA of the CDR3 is TGTGCCAGCAGCTTAGACCGTATCTACGAGCAGTACTTC. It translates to CASSLDRIYEQYF.

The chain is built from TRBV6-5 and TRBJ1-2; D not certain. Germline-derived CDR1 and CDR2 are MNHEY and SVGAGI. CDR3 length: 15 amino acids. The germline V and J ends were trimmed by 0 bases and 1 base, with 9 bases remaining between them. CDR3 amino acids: CASSYSPGFNYGYTF. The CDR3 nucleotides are TGTGCCAGCAGTTACTCCCCGGGGTTTAACTATGGCTACACCTTC.